The text below deals with one T cell receptor (beta chain). Within the sample, other DNA sequences also encode this same CDR3. Positive CCR7 selection of CD45RO-negative cells yielded the naive CD8 cells, and terminally differentiated effector memory CD45RA+ cells were excluded. This specimen comes from a study of shared clonotypes between healthy human individuals. Data came from immunoSEQ multiplex PCR; TCRdb stores just in-frame clones and leaves some out. Here the sample spans 550,000 to 750,000 clones, under 95% being singletons. The CDR3 loop spans 12 amino acids. V was shortened by 2 bases and J by 7 bases, with 6 bases between the two germline ends. Looked up from germline, CDR1 is MNHNS and CDR2 is SASEGT.

The sample was naive CD8+ T cells sorted from blood. The chain couples TRBV6-1 to TRBJ2-1; D is perhaps TRBD1 (6 bases). The clonotype comes from a man aged 25-40 years in good health. In nucleotides, the CDR3 is TGTGCCAGCAGTGAAAGGGGGAATGAGCAGTTCTTC. Translation gives CASSERGNEQFF.